The 18 T cell receptor beta chains below all came from one sample that was sequenced in a study of T cell responses to AZD1222 COVID-19 vaccine. Profiling relied on immunoSEQ multiplex PCR, and the TCRdb table lists in-frame clones only, not all of them. The data show more than 150,000 clones, with 88% seen just once and around 0.5% held by the top ten. The sample was peripheral blood, taken on day 0 of AZD1222 vaccination. Source of these receptors: an adult in good health.

The rearrangement uses TRBV11-3 and TRBJ2-7; 9 bases fit TRBD1. Trimming took 5 bases from V and 3 from J; bases not matched to a gene: 8. The CDR3 consists of 15 residues. Germline CDR1 SGHNT, CDR2 YENEEA. The DNA of the CDR3 is TGTGCCAGCAGCCCTCCCTCGACAGGGGGCTACGAGCAGTACTTC. Translation gives CASSPPSTGGYEQYF. Based on the CDR3 plus reference TRBV11-3 and TRBJ2-7, the full variable domain is EAGVVQSPRYKIIEKKQPVAFWCNPISGHNTLYWYLQNLGQGPELLIRYENEEAVDDSQLPKDRFSAERLKGVDSTLKIQPAELGDSAVYLCASSPPSTGGYEQYFGPGTRLTVT.

The rearrangement joins TRBV27 to TRBJ1-2; D perhaps matches TRBD1 (5 bases). The CDR3 is made up of 15 amino acids. V gave up 5 bases and J gave up 2 bases, with 15 bases separating them. The germline CDR1 and CDR2 sequences are MNHEY and SMNVEV (reference sequence). The CDR3 protein is CASSLFRGGNYGYTF. CDR3 nucleotides: TGTGCCAGCAGTCTTTTTAGGGGAGGGAACTATGGCTACACCTTC.

The genes are TRBV28 and TRBJ2-7; D is unclear. Trimming pared 3 bases from V and 4 bases from J, leaving 7 bases between. The CDR3 length is 12 residues. Germline V gives CDR1 MDHEN, CDR2 SYDVKM. The CDR3 region has the DNA TGTGCCAGCAGTTTCTCGGGTTACGAGCAGTACTTC. Translation gives CASSFSGYEQYF.

This chain uses TRBV30 with TRBJ1-1; D is undetermined. The CDR3 has 12 amino acids. Per germline, CDR1 GTSNPN and CDR2 SVGIG (reference sequence). V shed 0 bases and J shed 3 bases, with 5 bases lying between them. CDR3 in DNA: TGTGCCTGGAGTGTATTTTACACTGAAGCTTTCTTT. Residues: CAWSVFYTEAFF.

J is TRBJ2-7 and V is TRBV11-2; either TRBD1 or TRBD2 may supply D (5 bases each). Germline loops: CDR1 SGHAT, CDR2 FQNNGV. The CDR3 is 15 amino acids. Trimming shortened V by 2 bases and J by 3 bases, and 14 bases separated the two germline ends. CDR3 sequence reads: CASSLSREGLYEQYF. CDR3 sequence (DNA): TGTGCCAGCAGCTTAAGCAGGGAAGGACTCTACGAGCAGTACTTC.

V usage is TRBV7-9 and J usage is TRBJ1-1, with D maybe TRBD1 (5 bases). This CDR3 region has 16 residues. Per germline, CDR1 SEHNR and CDR2 FQNEAQ (reference sequence). Trimming stripped 4 bases from V and 6 bases from J, with 21 bases between. The CDR3, as DNA: TGTGCCAGCAGCTCCGAGACACAGGAGGGGCGCGCTGAAGCTTTCTTT. This codes for CASSSETQEGRAEAFF.

The chain combines TRBV6-5 with TRBJ2-2; D is unresolved. The CDR3 is made up of 12 amino acids. CDR1 MNHEY and CDR2 SVGAGI come from the germline V gene. V was shortened by 4 bases and J by 8 bases, with 8 bases between the two germline ends. This CDR3 reads CASSSLYGELFF. The CDR3 DNA is TGTGCCAGCAGTTCCCTTTATGGGGAGCTGTTTTTT.

The chain uses TRBV12-3 or TRBV12-4 and TRBJ2-7; D call uncertain. V lost 6 bases and J lost 0, with 9 bases in between. CDR3 length: 13 residues. The CDR3 reads CASSVDASYEQYF. The DNA of the CDR3 is TGTGCCAGCAGCGTGGACGCCTCCTACGAGCAGTACTTC.

This clone was seen only once. The chain links TRBV28 to TRBJ1-5, with 7 positions matching TRBD1. CDR3 size: 15 residues. Per germline, CDR1 MDHEN and CDR2 SYDVKM. V dropped 3 bases and J dropped 4; count of bases not matched to a gene: 6. The CDR3 coding sequence is TGTGCCAGCAGTTTGCGACAGGGTCGGAATCAGCCCCAGCATTTT. This sequence encodes CASSLRQGRNQPQHF.

The chain is built from TRBV5-6 and TRBJ2-5; 8 bases agree with TRBD1. Germline CDR1 SGHDT, CDR2 YYEEEE. J lost 0 bases, V lost 0 bases, and 4 bases had no gene match. The CDR3 consists of 16 residues. CDR3: CASSLGQGAHQETQYF. In DNA form, the CDR3 reads TGTGCCAGCAGCTTGGGGCAGGGGGCCCACCAAGAGACCCAGTACTTC.

This sequence joins TRBV25-1 and TRBJ2-2, with 7 bases fitting TRBD1. Germline V gene sequence: CDR1 MGHDK, CDR2 SYGVNS. V was clipped by 4 bases and J by 9 bases; unmatched bases: 11. This CDR3 has 15 amino acids. CDR3 sequence reads: CASSGTGLGGRELFF. CDR3 in DNA: TGTGCCAGCAGTGGGACAGGCCTTGGGGGAAGGGAGCTGTTTTTT.

This chain links TRBV7-8 with TRBJ2-2; D might be TRBD1 or TRBD2, each matching 8 bases. The CDR3 is 17 residues long. The V gene's germline CDR1 is SGHVS and CDR2 FQNEAQ. V lost 3 bases to trimming and J lost 5 bases, with 19 bases between them. The CDR3 protein is CASSFAGGAGGTGELFF. The CDR3 bases are TGTGCCAGCAGCTTCGCAGGGGGCGCGGGGGGAACCGGGGAGCTGTTTTTT.

This chain joins TRBV18 and TRBJ1-6; 7 bases are a match to TRBD1. CDR3 length: 15 residues. Germline CDR1 KGHSH, CDR2 LQKENI. The V and J ends lost 1 base and 10 bases, in that order; junction bases with no gene match: 7. The CDR3 nucleotides are TGTGCCAGCTCACCACGGGACAGCCCTAGGTCACCCCTCCACTTT. The encoded protein is CASSPRDSPRSPLHF.

The J gene is TRBJ2-3, the V gene TRBV28; 9 nucleotides align to TRBD2. CDR1 is MDHEN, CDR2 SYDVKM, per germline. The CDR3 extends over 16 amino acids. V trimming: 5 bases; J trimming: 2 bases; junction bases outside the gene matches: 8. CDR3 in amino acids: CASSPAGGPNTDTQYF. The CDR3, as DNA: TGTGCCAGCAGTCCCGCGGGGGGGCCAAACACAGATACGCAGTATTTT.

This clone was counted a few times. This chain joins TRBV9 and TRBJ2-2; no reliable D call. V lost 0 bases to trimming and J lost 4 bases, with 4 bases between them. Looked up from germline, CDR1 is SGDLS and CDR2 is YYNGEE. The CDR3 length is 13 residues. The CDR3 coding sequence is TGTGCCAGCAGCGTAGAGCCCACCGGGGAGCTGTTTTTT. This gives the protein CASSVEPTGELFF.

The chain combines TRBV11-2 with TRBJ2-1; 7 bases agree with TRBD2. Losses at the gene ends were 2 bases for V and 6 bases for J; bases not matched to a gene: 4. The CDR3 spans 14 residues. From germline, CDR1 is SGHAT and CDR2 FQNNGV. This CDR3 is CASSLRGDSNEQFF. In DNA, the CDR3 is TGTGCCAGCAGCTTACGGGGGGATTCCAATGAGCAGTTCTTC.

In regard to this clone: Other DNA sequences of this sample code for an identical CDR3. This chain joins TRBV6-1 and TRBJ1-1; D perhaps matches TRBD1 (5 bases). Germline lookup yields CDR1 MNHNS and CDR2 SASEGT. V shed 3 bases and J shed 2 bases, with 7 bases lying between them. The CDR3 loop spans 13 amino acids. This CDR3 reads CASSDRANTEAFF. In DNA form, the CDR3 reads TGTGCCAGCAGTGACAGGGCCAACACTGAAGCTTTCTTT.

The V call is TRBV5-1, the J call TRBJ2-1; 11 bases are shared with TRBD2. Per the germline V gene, CDR1 is SGHRS and CDR2 is YFSETQ. V trimming: 7 bases; J trimming: 2 bases; junction bases outside the gene matches: 5. The CDR3 totals 15 residues. The CDR3 DNA sequence: TGCGCCAGCCACCTAGCGGGGGGCACCTACAATGAGCAGTTCTTC. This sequence encodes CASHLAGGTYNEQFF.